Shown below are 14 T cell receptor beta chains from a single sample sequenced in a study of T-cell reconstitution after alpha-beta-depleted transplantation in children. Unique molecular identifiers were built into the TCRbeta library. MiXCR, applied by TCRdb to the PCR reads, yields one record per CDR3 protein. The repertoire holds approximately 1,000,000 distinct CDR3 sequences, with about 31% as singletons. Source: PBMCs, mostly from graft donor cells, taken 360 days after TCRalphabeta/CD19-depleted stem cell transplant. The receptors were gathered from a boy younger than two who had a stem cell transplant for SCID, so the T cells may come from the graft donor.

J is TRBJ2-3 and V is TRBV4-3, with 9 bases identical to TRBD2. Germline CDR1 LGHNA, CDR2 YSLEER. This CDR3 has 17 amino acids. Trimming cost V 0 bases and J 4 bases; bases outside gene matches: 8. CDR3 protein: CASSQDSPAGGADTQYF. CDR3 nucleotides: TGCGCCAGCAGCCAAGATAGCCCAGCGGGGGGCGCAGATACGCAGTATTTT.

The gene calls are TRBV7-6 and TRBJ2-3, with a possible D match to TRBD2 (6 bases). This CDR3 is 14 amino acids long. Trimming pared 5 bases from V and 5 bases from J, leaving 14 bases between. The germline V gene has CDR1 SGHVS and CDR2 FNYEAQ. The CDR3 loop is CASSPRRVGDTQYF. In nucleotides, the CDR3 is TGTGCCAGCAGCCCTAGGAGGGTGGGAGATACGCAGTATTTT.

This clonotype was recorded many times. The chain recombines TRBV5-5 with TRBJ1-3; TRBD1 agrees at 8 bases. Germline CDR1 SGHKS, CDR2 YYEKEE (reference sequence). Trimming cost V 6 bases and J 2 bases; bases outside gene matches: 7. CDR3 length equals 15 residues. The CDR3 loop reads CASTPWTGPGNTIYF. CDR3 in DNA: TGTGCCAGCACCCCCTGGACAGGGCCTGGAAACACCATATATTTT.

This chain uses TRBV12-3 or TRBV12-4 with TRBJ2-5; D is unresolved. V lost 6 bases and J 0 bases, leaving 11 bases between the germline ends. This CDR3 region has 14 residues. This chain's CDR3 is CASSRQPYQETQYF. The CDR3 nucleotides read TGTGCCAGCAGCCGGCAGCCCTACCAAGAGACCCAGTACTTC.

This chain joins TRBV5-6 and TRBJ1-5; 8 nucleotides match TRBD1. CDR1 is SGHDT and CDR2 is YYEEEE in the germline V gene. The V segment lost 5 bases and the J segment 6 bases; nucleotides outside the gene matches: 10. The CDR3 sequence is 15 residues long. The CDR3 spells CASSQGQVISQPQHF. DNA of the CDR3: TGTGCCAGCAGTCAGGGACAGGTCATCAGTCAGCCCCAGCATTTT.

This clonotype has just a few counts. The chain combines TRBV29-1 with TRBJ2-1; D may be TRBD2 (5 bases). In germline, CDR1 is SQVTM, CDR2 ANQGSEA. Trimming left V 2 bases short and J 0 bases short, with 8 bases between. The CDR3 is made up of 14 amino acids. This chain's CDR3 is CSVETGSSYNEQFF. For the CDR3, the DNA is TGCAGCGTTGAAACGGGGAGCTCCTACAATGAGCAGTTCTTC.

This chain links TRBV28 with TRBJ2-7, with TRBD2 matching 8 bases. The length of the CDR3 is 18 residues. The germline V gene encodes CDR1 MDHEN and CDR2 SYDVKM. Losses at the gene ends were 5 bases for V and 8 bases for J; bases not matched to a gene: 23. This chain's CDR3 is CASSATLSLGTSEGKQYF. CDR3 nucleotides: TGTGCCAGCAGTGCGACGCTCTCTCTCGGGACTAGTGAGGGCAAGCAGTACTTC.

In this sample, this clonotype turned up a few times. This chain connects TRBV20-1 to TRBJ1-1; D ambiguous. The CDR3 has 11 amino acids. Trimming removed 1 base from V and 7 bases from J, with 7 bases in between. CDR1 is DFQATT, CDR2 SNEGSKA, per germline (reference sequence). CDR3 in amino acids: CSARGPREAFF. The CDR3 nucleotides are TGCAGTGCTAGAGGACCGCGTGAAGCTTTCTTT.

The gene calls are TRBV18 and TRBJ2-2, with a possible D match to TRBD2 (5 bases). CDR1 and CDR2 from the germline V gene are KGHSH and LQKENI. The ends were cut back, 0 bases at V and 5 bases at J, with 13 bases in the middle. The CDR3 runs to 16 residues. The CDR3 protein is CASSPPNFSGTGELFF. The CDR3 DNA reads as TGTGCCAGCTCACCACCGAACTTTTCGGGGACCGGGGAGCTGTTTTTT. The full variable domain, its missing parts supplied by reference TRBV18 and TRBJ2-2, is NAGVMQNPRHLVRRRGQEARLRCSPMKGHSHVYWYRQLPEEGLKFMVYLQKENIIDESGMPKERFSAEFPKEGPSILRIQQVVRGDSAAYFCASSPPNFSGTGELFFGEGSRLTVL.

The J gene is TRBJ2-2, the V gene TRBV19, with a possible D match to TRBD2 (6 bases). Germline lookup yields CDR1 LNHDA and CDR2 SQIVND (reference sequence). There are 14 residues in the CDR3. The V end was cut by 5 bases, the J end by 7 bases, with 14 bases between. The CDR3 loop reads CASSLGRGLGELFF. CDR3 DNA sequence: TGTGCCAGTAGTCTAGGCCGGGGACTCGGGGAGCTGTTTTTT.

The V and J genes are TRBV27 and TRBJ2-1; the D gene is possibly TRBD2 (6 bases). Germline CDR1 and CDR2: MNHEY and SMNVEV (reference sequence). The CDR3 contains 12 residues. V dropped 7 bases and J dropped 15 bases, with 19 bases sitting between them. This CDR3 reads CASTLWGDSWFF. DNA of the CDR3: TGTGCCAGCACCCTTTGGGGGGACTCCTGGTTCTTC.

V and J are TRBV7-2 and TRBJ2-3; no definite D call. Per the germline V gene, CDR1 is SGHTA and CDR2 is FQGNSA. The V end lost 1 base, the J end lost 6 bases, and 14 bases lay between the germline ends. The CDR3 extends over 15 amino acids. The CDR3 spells CASSLENLVADTQYF. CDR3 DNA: TGTGCCAGCAGCTTAGAAAATTTGGTGGCGGATACGCAGTATTTT. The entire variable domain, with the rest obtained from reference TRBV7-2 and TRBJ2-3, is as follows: GAGVSQSPSNKVTEKGKDVELRCDPISGHTALYWYRQSLGQGLEFLIYFQGNSAPDKSGLPSDRFSAERTGGSVSTLTIQRTQQEDSAVYLCASSLENLVADTQYFGPGTRLTVL.

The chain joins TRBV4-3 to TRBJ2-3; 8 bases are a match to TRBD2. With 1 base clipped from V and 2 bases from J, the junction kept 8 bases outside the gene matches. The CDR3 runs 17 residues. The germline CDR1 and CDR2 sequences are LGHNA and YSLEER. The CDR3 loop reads CASSQVVSGDLTDTQYF. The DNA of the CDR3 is TGCGCCAGCAGCCAAGTAGTTAGCGGGGACCTCACAGATACGCAGTATTTT.

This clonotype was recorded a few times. The CDR3 nucleotides read TGTGCCAGCGGTAAAATCGGAGGGCTCACTGAAGCTTTCTTT. Translation: CASGKIGGLTEAFF. This chain uses TRBV6-1 with TRBJ1-1; D unresolved. The length of the CDR3 is 14 residues. CDR1 is MNHNS and CDR2 is SASEGT in the germline V gene. V was trimmed by 8 bases and J by 4 bases, leaving 17 bases between them.